This TCR beta chain comes out of a study of blood T cells in healthy people across ages. V was shortened by 6 bases and J by 4 bases, with 6 bases between the two germline ends. The CDR3 loop spans 11 amino acids. This clonotype was recorded at least ten times. Primers used in a second PCR of roughly 7 to 11 cycles were a sample-barcoded 5' primer and a J-beta primer mix. One entry per CDR3 protein results from TCRdb running MiXCR on the 5' RACE reads. The table includes around 990,000 distinct CDR3 sequences, less than 25% detected once. These same records also appear under a second study, on T cells of mothers and their children. That study adds: A few healthy Caucasian mothers, along with their six children, served as the donors.

The gene calls are TRBV12-3 or TRBV12-4 and TRBJ2-5, with D unresolved. The sequenced material came from blood. This clonotype was obtained from a girl aged 2-10 years in good health. The CDR3 DNA reads as TGTGCCAGCAGCTTTCGAGAGACCCAGTACTTC. It specifies CASSFRETQYF.